This T cell receptor beta chain comes out of a study of T cell responses to AZD1222 COVID-19 vaccine. Whole-study context: Analyses pooled second doses at about 4 or about 12 weeks.

The repertoire was sequenced with immunoSEQ multiplex PCR; TCRdb's copy has only in-frame clones and lacks some. The sample holds 160,000 or so clones, around 94% seen once. With respect to this clone: Its antigen is undetermined.

V lost 5 bases to trimming and J lost 7 bases, with 14 bases between them. The CDR3 runs 13 residues. Points from the study as a whole: Two doses of AZD1222 preceded a rise in Spike-specific TCR breadth and depth.

The specimen was peripheral blood, collected on day 0 of AZD1222 vaccination. This sequence was found in an adult in good health. This chain uses TRBV12-3 or TRBV12-4 with TRBJ2-5; a weak D match, TRBD1 (6 bases). The CDR3 region is CASSAQGPWTQYF. The CDR3 region has the DNA TGTGCCAGCAGTGCACAGGGACCGTGGACCCAGTACTTC.